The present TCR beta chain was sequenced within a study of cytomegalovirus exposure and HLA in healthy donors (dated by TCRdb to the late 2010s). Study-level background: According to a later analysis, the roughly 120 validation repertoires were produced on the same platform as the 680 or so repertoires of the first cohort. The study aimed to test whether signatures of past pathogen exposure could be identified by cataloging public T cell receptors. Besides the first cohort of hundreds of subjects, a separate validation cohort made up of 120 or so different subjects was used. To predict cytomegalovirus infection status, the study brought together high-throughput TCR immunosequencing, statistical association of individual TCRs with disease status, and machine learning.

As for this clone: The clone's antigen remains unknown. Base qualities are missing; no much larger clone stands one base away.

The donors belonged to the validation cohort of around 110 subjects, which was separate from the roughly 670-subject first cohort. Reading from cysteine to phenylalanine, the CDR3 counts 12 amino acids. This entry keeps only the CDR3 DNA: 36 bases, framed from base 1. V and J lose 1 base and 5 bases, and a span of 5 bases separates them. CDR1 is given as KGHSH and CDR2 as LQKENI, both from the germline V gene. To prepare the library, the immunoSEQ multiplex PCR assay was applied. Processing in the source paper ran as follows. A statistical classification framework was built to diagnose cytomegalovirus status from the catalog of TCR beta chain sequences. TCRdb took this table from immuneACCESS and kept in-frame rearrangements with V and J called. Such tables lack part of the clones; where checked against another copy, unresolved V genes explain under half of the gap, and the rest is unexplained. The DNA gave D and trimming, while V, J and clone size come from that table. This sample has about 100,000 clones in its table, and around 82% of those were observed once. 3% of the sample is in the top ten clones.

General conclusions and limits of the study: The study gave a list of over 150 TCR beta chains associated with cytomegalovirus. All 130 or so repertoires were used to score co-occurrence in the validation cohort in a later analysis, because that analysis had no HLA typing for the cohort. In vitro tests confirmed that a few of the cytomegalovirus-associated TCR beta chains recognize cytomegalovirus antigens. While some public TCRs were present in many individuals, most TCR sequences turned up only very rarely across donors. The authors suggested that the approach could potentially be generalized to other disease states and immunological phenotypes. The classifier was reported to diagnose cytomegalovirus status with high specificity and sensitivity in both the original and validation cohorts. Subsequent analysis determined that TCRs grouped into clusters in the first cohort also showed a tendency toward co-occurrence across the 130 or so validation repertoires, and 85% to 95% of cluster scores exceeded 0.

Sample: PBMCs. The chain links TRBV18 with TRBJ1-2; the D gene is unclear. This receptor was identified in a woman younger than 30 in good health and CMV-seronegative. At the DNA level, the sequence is TGTGCCAGCTCACCACAGGAGTATGGCTACACCTTC. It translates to CASSPQEYGYTF.